A single sample gave rise to the 17 T cell receptor beta chains below, sequenced in a study of post-analysis software for immune sequencing data. Study findings and constraints: Several TRBV segments (TRBV5-6, TRBV5-1 and TRBV20-1 among them) occurred more frequently in patients than in controls.

Their target antigens are unknown. The authors incorporated unique molecular identifiers into the TCR beta cDNA libraries. TCRdb re-called the PCR reads through MiXCR, storing one row per CDR3 protein. The sample has 350,000 to 500,000 distinct CDR3 sequences, 39% seen once. Material: blood. Source of these receptors: a girl between 2 and 10 years old with multiple sclerosis.

The rearrangement joins TRBV15 to TRBJ2-5, with D perhaps matching TRBD1 (5 bases). There are 15 residues in the CDR3. Germline loops: CDR1 LNHNV, CDR2 YYDKDF (reference sequence). Deletions cut 0 bases from V and 5 bases from J, with 13 bases between. The CDR3 region has the DNA TGTGCCACCAGCAGAGACCCAGGGCCGGAGGAGACCCAGTACTTC. As protein: CATSRDPGPEETQYF.

The chain joins TRBV4-1 to TRBJ2-7, with 9 positions matching TRBD1. The CDR3 consists of 18 residues. The germline gives CDR1 MGHRA, CDR2 YSYEKL. Trimming cost V 1 base and J 3 bases; bases outside gene matches: 13. The CDR3 bases are TGCGCCAGCAGCCAAGGTACGAGGGGACAGGGAAAGGGCTACGAGCAGTACTTC. This gives the protein CASSQGTRGQGKGYEQYF.

V gene TRBV7-9 combines with J gene TRBJ2-5, with 8 nucleotides matching TRBD2. The V segment lost 4 bases and the J segment 0 bases; nucleotides outside the gene matches: 13. Looked up from germline, CDR1 is SEHNR and CDR2 is FQNEAQ (reference sequence). The CDR3 totals 18 residues. CDR3 nucleotides: TGTGCCAGCAGCTCAATCAGTGTCTGGACTAGCAACCAAGAGACCCAGTACTTC. It yields the protein CASSSISVWTSNQETQYF.

The table lists this clonotype with a few counts. The chain links TRBV12-3 or TRBV12-4 to TRBJ1-5; weak D call: TRBD1 (5 bases). V lost 3 bases, J lost 5 bases, and 11 bases lay in between. The CDR3 spans 14 residues. The DNA for the CDR3 is TGTGCCAGCAGTTTGGGACCGCATGATCAGCCCCAGCATTTT. Encoded protein: CASSLGPHDQPQHF.

This clonotype showed up just a few times. The rearrangement links TRBV12-3 or TRBV12-4 to TRBJ2-3; tentative D call: TRBD1 (5 bases). V was clipped by 5 bases and J by 1 base, with 7 bases between them. CDR3 length: 13 amino acids. CDR3 protein: CASSQTGTDTQYF. CDR3 in DNA: TGTGCCAGCAGTCAGACAGGCACAGATACGCAGTATTTT.

This sequence joins TRBV29-1 and TRBJ1-1; TRBD1 matches at 10 bases. Germline trimming cut 4 bases from V and 4 bases from J; bases unmatched to any gene: 3. CDR3 length: 13 amino acids. Germline CDR1 and CDR2: SQVTM and ANQGSEA. The CDR3 is CSVVGQGGTEAFF. The CDR3 bases are TGCAGCGTTGTAGGACAGGGGGGCACTGAAGCTTTCTTT. The full variable domain, completed using reference TRBV29-1 and TRBJ1-1, is SAVISQKPSRDICQRGTSLTIQCQVDSQVTMMFWYRQQPGQSLTLIATANQGSEATYESGFVIDKFPISRPNLTFSTLTVSNMSPEDSSIYLCSVVGQGGTEAFFGQGTRLTVV.

The chain recombines TRBV7-2 with TRBJ1-2; the match to TRBD1 covers 8 bases. Germline assignment: CDR1 SGHTA and CDR2 FQGNSA. Trimming at V came to 2 bases and at J to 8 bases, leaving 7 bases not matched to a gene. The length of the CDR3 is 14 residues. CDR3 residues: CASSLSDRGGGYTF. In nucleotides, the CDR3 is TGTGCCAGCAGCTTAAGCGACAGGGGCGGAGGCTACACCTTC.

The table lists this clonotype with a count of one. J is TRBJ2-3 and V is TRBV5-1, with D perhaps matching TRBD2 (5 bases). Per the germline V gene, CDR1 is SGHRS and CDR2 is YFSETQ. The CDR3 sequence is 15 residues long. The V gene lost 4 bases and the J gene lost 6 bases, with 18 bases spanning the gap. The CDR3 spells CASSGLDPRGDTQYF. CDR3 DNA: TGCGCCAGCAGCGGACTCGATCCGAGAGGGGATACGCAGTATTTT.

The V gene is TRBV10-3, the J gene TRBJ2-7; D call uncertain. The CDR3 loop spans 12 amino acids. Trimming left V 0 bases short and J 4 bases short, with 4 bases between. The germline CDR1 and CDR2 sequences are ENHRY and SYGVKD. For the CDR3, the DNA is TGTGCCATCAGTGAGTCGACATACGAGCAGTACTTC. This gives the protein CAISESTYEQYF.

The J gene is TRBJ1-5, the V gene TRBV20-1; D is unclear. CDR1 DFQATT and CDR2 SNEGSKA come from the germline V gene (reference sequence). The CDR3 has 11 residues. V lost 0 bases to trimming and J lost 9 bases, with 6 bases between them. The CDR3 region is CSAREGLPQHF. In nucleotides, the CDR3 is TGCAGTGCTAGAGAGGGTCTGCCCCAGCATTTT.

The chain combines TRBV28 with TRBJ2-5; D might be TRBD1 or TRBD2, each matching 5 bases. The CDR3 runs to 12 residues. The V gene's germline CDR1 is MDHEN and CDR2 SYDVKM. Trimming shortened V by 7 bases and J by 6 bases, and 12 bases separated the two germline ends. The CDR3 DNA is TGTGCCAGCAAGAGTGGGGGTCAGACCCAGTACTTC. Translating it yields CASKSGGQTQYF. The entire variable domain, with the rest obtained from reference TRBV28 and TRBJ2-5, is as follows: DVKVTQSSRYLVKRTGEKVFLECVQDMDHENMFWYRQDPGLGLRLIYFSYDVKMKEKGDIPEGYSVSREKKERFSLILESASTNQTSMYLCASKSGGQTQYFGPGTRLLVL.

V gene TRBV18 combines with J gene TRBJ1-1; a possible D gene is TRBD1 (5 bases). The CDR3 consists of 14 residues. V gave up 5 bases and J gave up 6 bases, with 16 bases separating them. The V gene's germline CDR1 is KGHSH and CDR2 LQKENI. The chain's CDR3 is CASSSQGMSAEAFF. CDR3 nucleotides: TGTGCCAGCTCATCCCAGGGTATGTCGGCTGAAGCTTTCTTT. The full variable domain, completed using reference TRBV18 and TRBJ1-1, is NAGVMQNPRHLVRRRGQEARLRCSPMKGHSHVYWYRQLPEEGLKFMVYLQKENIIDESGMPKERFSAEFPKEGPSILRIQQVVRGDSAAYFCASSSQGMSAEAFFGQGTRLTVV.

This chain connects TRBV7-9 to TRBJ2-4, with TRBD2 matching 10 bases. The DNA end is a closer match to TRBJ2-5, so the J assignment may be wrong. Per the germline V gene, CDR1 is SEHNR and CDR2 is FQNEAQ (reference sequence). The CDR3 loop spans 17 amino acids. The CDR3 spells CASSLDASGGAQETQYF. CDR3 sequence (DNA): TGTGCCAGCAGCTTAGATGCTAGCGGGGGAGCTCAAGAGACCCAGTACTTC.

A few counts support this clonotype. The rearrangement uses TRBV7-2 and TRBJ2-5; 12 nucleotides align to TRBD2. The J call is uncertain, as TRBJ2-7 better fits the DNA end. The CDR3 has 19 residues. Germline values: CDR1 SGHTA, CDR2 FQGNSA. The CDR3 DNA follows: TGTGCCAGCAGTACTGGTGGACTAGCGGGGAACTCGAGGTTCGGCGAGCAGTACTTC. The encoded protein is CASSTGGLAGNSRFGEQYF.

This clonotype was observed a handful of times. This chain joins TRBV15 and TRBJ2-3, with TRBD2 matching over 11 bases. CDR1 is LNHNV and CDR2 is YYDKDF in the germline V gene (reference sequence). The CDR3 contains 18 residues. V dropped 5 bases and J dropped 0; count of bases not matched to a gene: 10. DNA for the CDR3: TGTGCCACCAGCGGCGGGCTAGCGGGGGGAACTAGCACAGATACGCAGTATTTT. Its translation is CATSGGLAGGTSTDTQYF.

This clonotype was found a few times. The rearrangement uses TRBV7-8 and TRBJ2-7; TRBD2 is a possible D gene (6 bases). This CDR3 contains 15 residues. V lost 4 bases, J lost 0 bases, and 13 bases lay in between. Germline lookup yields CDR1 SGHVS and CDR2 FQNEAQ. This CDR3 reads CASSSAGRSSYEQYF. The CDR3 DNA sequence: TGTGCCAGCAGCTCGGCGGGAAGAAGCTCCTACGAGCAGTACTTC.

V and J are TRBV11-2 and TRBJ2-1; 7 bases are a match to TRBD2. The germline gives CDR1 SGHAT, CDR2 FQNNGV. CDR3 length equals 17 residues. J gave up 8 bases and V 5 bases, and 18 bases lay outside the gene matches. CDR3 residues: CASSLSWEGSIRYEQFF. The DNA for the CDR3 is TGTGCCAGCAGCCTCAGTTGGGAGGGGAGTATTCGGTATGAGCAGTTCTTC. Combining the CDR3 with reference TRBV11-2 and TRBJ2-1 gives the whole variable domain EAGVAQSPRYKIIEKRQSVAFWCNPISGHATLYWYQQILGQGPKLLIQFQNNGVVDDSQLPKDRFSAERLKGVDSTLKIQPAKLEDSAVYLCASSLSWEGSIRYEQFFGPGTRLTVL.